The 14 T cell receptor beta chains in this list originate from one sample, sequenced in a study of blood T cell repertoires in COVID-19. The repertoire was sequenced with immunoSEQ multiplex PCR; TCRdb's copy has only in-frame clones and lacks some. This table has 150,000 to 200,000 clones, about 88% appearing once. Source material: peripheral blood. These receptors came from a young man who had recovered from COVID-19.

J is TRBJ2-2 and V is TRBV9; 7 nucleotides align to TRBD1. With 0 bases clipped from V and 4 bases from J, the junction kept 6 bases outside the gene matches. The CDR3 spans 16 residues. CDR1 and CDR2 from the germline V gene are SGDLS and YYNGEE. The DNA of the CDR3 is TGTGCCAGCAGCGTAGCCGGGCAGGGGGTCACCGGGGAGCTGTTTTTT. It translates to CASSVAGQGVTGELFF. The full variable domain, with the rest looked up from reference TRBV9 and TRBJ2-2, is DSGVTQTPKHLITATGQRVTLRCSPRSGDLSVYWYQQSLDQGLQFLIQYYNGEERAKGNILERFSAQQFPDLHSELNLSSLELGDSALYFCASSVAGQGVTGELFFGEGSRLTVL.

V and J are TRBV18 and TRBJ2-3; D perhaps matches TRBD1 (5 bases). CDR3 length: 16 residues. Per germline, CDR1 KGHSH and CDR2 LQKENI. V was trimmed by 9 bases and J by 5 bases, leaving 24 bases between them. The CDR3 is CASTQGLSIVRDTQYF. The CDR3 region has the DNA TGTGCCAGTACGCAGGGTTTGAGCATTGTGCGAGATACGCAGTATTTT.

The chain carries TRBV27 and TRBJ2-1; 10 bases are a match to TRBD2. This CDR3 is 15 amino acids long. Germline CDR1 MNHEY, CDR2 SMNVEV (reference sequence). J gave up 7 bases and V 5 bases, and 8 bases lay outside the gene matches. In DNA form, the CDR3 reads TGTGCCAGCAGTACCCTAGCGGGAGTGTTTAATGAGCAGTTCTTC. Translation: CASSTLAGVFNEQFF.

The chain uses TRBV3-1 (or the pseudogene TRBV3-2) and TRBJ2-1; D remains unclear. V lost 5 bases and J lost 6, with 8 bases in between. The CDR3 length is 12 residues. Looked up from germline, CDR1 is LGHDT and CDR2 is YNNKEL (reference sequence). CDR3 sequence reads: CASSGGLNEQFF. The CDR3 DNA is TGTGCCAGCAGCGGCGGCCTCAATGAGCAGTTCTTC.

This clone has only one observation. This chain joins TRBV7-3 and TRBJ2-2, with 7 positions matching TRBD2. V shed 2 bases and J 5 bases; nucleotides not matched to a gene: 2. The CDR3 covers 14 residues. CDR1 SGHTA and CDR2 FQGTGA come from the germline V gene. CDR3 DNA sequence: TGTGCCAGCAGCTTAGCGGGAGTTACCGGGGAGCTGTTTTTT. Its translation: CASSLAGVTGELFF.

This chain links TRBV10-3 with TRBJ1-2; unclear D gene. Germline CDR1 ENHRY, CDR2 SYGVKD. The CDR3 sequence is 14 residues long. The V end lost 8 bases, the J end lost 0 bases, and 13 bases lay between the germline ends. Here the CDR3 reads CAIGTTLANYGYTF. CDR3 bases: TGTGCCATCGGTACGACACTAGCTAACTATGGCTACACCTTC.

The J gene is TRBJ1-2, the V gene TRBV11-2, with a weak D call TRBD1 (6 bases). The CDR3 runs 15 residues. V dropped 5 bases and J dropped 2 bases, with 15 bases sitting between them. Germline V lookup: CDR1 SGHAT, CDR2 FQNNGV. As DNA, the CDR3 is TGTGCCAGCAGCCTCACGACGGACAGAAACTATGGCTACACCTTC. Translating it yields CASSLTTDRNYGYTF. The full variable domain, in which reference TRBV11-2 and TRBJ1-2 provide the parts outside the CDR3, is EAGVAQSPRYKIIEKRQSVAFWCNPISGHATLYWYQQILGQGPKLLIQFQNNGVVDDSQLPKDRFSAERLKGVDSTLKIQPAKLEDSAVYLCASSLTTDRNYGYTFGSGTRLTVV.

This chain links TRBV5-1 with TRBJ1-1; possibly TRBD1 for D (5 bases). This CDR3 contains 13 residues. V was cut by 5 bases and J by 1 base, with 9 bases left in between. Germline CDR1 SGHRS, CDR2 YFSETQ. CDR3 sequence: CASRLGGNTEAFF. For the CDR3, the DNA is TGCGCCAGCAGGCTCGGGGGGAACACTGAAGCTTTCTTT.

The rearrangement joins TRBV4-1 to TRBJ2-5, with D perhaps TRBD2 (6 bases). This CDR3 comprises 15 residues. The V gene lost 0 bases and the J gene lost 2 bases, with 10 bases spanning the gap. Germline V gives CDR1 MGHRA, CDR2 YSYEKL. The CDR3 DNA reads TGCGCCAGCAGCCAAGACCACGGGGGTCAAGAGACCCAGTACTTC. Translating it yields CASSQDHGGQETQYF.

The rearrangement joins TRBV27 to TRBJ1-1, with 8 bases lining up with TRBD1. The germline CDR1 and CDR2 sequences are MNHEY and SMNVEV (reference sequence). The V gene end was trimmed by 0 bases and the J gene end by 5 bases; junction bases not matched to a gene: 11. The length of the CDR3 is 17 residues. The CDR3 is CASSLSRQGRGGTEAFF. The CDR3 DNA reads as TGTGCCAGCAGTTTATCCCGACAGGGGCGAGGAGGAACTGAAGCTTTCTTT.

This chain uses TRBV7-9 with TRBJ1-1; TRBD1 aligns across 7 bases. In germline, CDR1 is SEHNR, CDR2 FQNEAQ (reference sequence). Unmatched junction bases numbered 4, after V lost 5 bases and J lost 4 bases. The CDR3 has 13 residues. CDR3 protein: CASSPAGGTEAFF. Here the CDR3 DNA reads TGTGCCAGCAGCCCCGCAGGGGGCACTGAAGCTTTCTTT.

This chain joins TRBV5-1 and TRBJ2-1; 9 bases line up with TRBD2. Germline V CDR1 and CDR2: SGHRS, YFSETQ. Trimming cost V 0 bases and J 6 bases; bases outside gene matches: 10. The length of the CDR3 is 17 residues. The CDR3 region has the DNA TGCGCCAGCAGCTTGGGTGTGGCGGGAGGGCCCGGCAATGAGCAGTTCTTC. This codes for CASSLGVAGGPGNEQFF.

This clone was observed a single time. The chain links TRBV6-5 to TRBJ1-3; 7 positions agree with TRBD1. The CDR3 totals 16 residues. With V trimmed by 2 bases and J by 4 bases, 8 bases remained unmatched. CDR1 is MNHEY, CDR2 SVGAGI, per germline. The CDR3 is CASSYAAGGDGNTIYF. For the CDR3, the DNA is TGTGCCAGCAGTTACGCGGCAGGGGGAGACGGAAACACCATATATTTT.

V usage is TRBV27 and J usage is TRBJ1-1, with TRBD1 matching over 7 bases. V trimming: 2 bases; J trimming: 9 bases; junction bases outside the gene matches: 6. The CDR3 is made up of 13 amino acids. CDR1 is MNHEY and CDR2 is SMNVEV in the germline V gene (reference sequence). The CDR3 reads CASSLKGAGQAFF. The DNA of the CDR3 is TGTGCCAGCAGTTTAAAGGGGGCGGGACAAGCTTTCTTT.